One and the same sample provided the 31 T cell receptor beta chains below, sequenced in a study of T cells in Graves' hyperthyroidism and ophthalmopathy. From RNA transcripts, TCR beta CDR3 regions were amplified. The HTBI primer set was used in a first-round RT-PCR of the TCR CDR3. Using its own MiXCR run on the multiplex PCR reads, TCRdb lists one record per CDR3 protein. The sample records around 560,000 distinct CDR3 sequences, 16% being singletons. The source material was blood. All receptors derive from a woman between 18 and 29 years old with Graves' hyperthyroidism.

This clonotype was picked up many times. The CDR3 sequence is CASSAGQGVTEAFF. CDR3 nucleotides: TGTGCCAGCAGCGCGGGACAGGGGGTTACTGAAGCTTTCTTT. This sequence joins TRBV3-1 and TRBJ1-1; 11 bases fit TRBD1. J was trimmed by 5 bases and V by 5 bases; bases with no gene match: 4. This CDR3 has 14 residues. Per germline, CDR1 LGHDT and CDR2 YNNKEL (reference sequence).

V gene TRBV9 combines with J gene TRBJ1-6; 10 bases map to TRBD1. Germline CDR1 is SGDLS and CDR2 is YYNGEE. V was pared by 0 bases and J by 6 bases, with 3 bases of the junction left unmatched. This CDR3 is built from 16 residues. The CDR3 loop is CASSVGGTGANSPLHF. In nucleotides, the CDR3 is TGTGCCAGCAGCGTAGGCGGGACAGGGGCTAATTCACCCCTCCACTTT.

This clonotype has just a few counts. CDR3 sequence: CASSFGTGNTDTQYF. The CDR3 DNA is TGTGCCAGCAGCTTCGGGACAGGGAACACAGATACGCAGTATTTT. V gene TRBV11-3 combines with J gene TRBJ2-3; 9 bases fit TRBD1. Trimming cost V 3 bases and J 2 bases; bases outside gene matches: 3. Per the germline V gene, CDR1 is SGHNT and CDR2 is YENEEA. This CDR3 has 15 amino acids.

This clonotype was seen many times. The chain uses TRBV18 and TRBJ2-5, with a tentative D call TRBD1 (5 bases). Germline-derived CDR1 and CDR2 are KGHSH and LQKENI. Trimming left V 3 bases short and J 5 bases short, with 10 bases between. There are 13 residues in the CDR3. The CDR3 DNA follows: TGTGCCAGCTCACCTGACAGATGGGAGACCCAGTACTTC. Protein product: CASSPDRWETQYF.

This clonotype was seen repeatedly, ten times or more. V gene TRBV20-1 combines with J gene TRBJ1-5, with TRBD1 as a possible D gene (6 bases). CDR1 is DFQATT and CDR2 is SNEGSKA in the germline V gene (reference sequence). V was shortened by 1 base and J by 2 bases, with 12 bases between the two germline ends. The CDR3 length is 15 residues. In DNA form, the CDR3 reads TGCAGTGCTAGAGTCTCAGGGGCAGGCAATCAGCCCCAGCATTTT. It is translated as CSARVSGAGNQPQHF.

This chain uses TRBV28 with TRBJ1-6, with D maybe TRBD1 (5 bases). V was shortened by 8 bases and J by 6 bases, with 11 bases between the two germline ends. Germline CDR1 is MDHEN and CDR2 is SYDVKM. The CDR3 consists of 13 residues. The CDR3 DNA reads as TGTGCCAGCGGAGGACAAGTTAATTCACCCCTCCACTTT. Its protein product is CASGGQVNSPLHF.

The chain combines TRBV11-1 with TRBJ2-1; 12 positions agree with TRBD2. Germline trimming cut 2 bases from V and 10 bases from J; bases unmatched to any gene: 12. Germline CDR1 is SGHAT and CDR2 is FQDESV (reference sequence). This CDR3 has 17 residues. DNA of the CDR3: TGTGCCAGCAGCTTAATTCCACTAGCGGGGGGACGGGAGGAGCAGTTCTTC. Protein sequence: CASSLIPLAGGREEQFF.

A few counts support this clonotype. The chain employs TRBV20-1 and TRBJ2-2; 12 nucleotides align to TRBD2. From germline, CDR1 is DFQATT and CDR2 SNEGSKA (reference sequence). This CDR3 region has 15 residues. Unmatched junction bases numbered 4, after V lost 4 bases and J lost 4 bases. DNA of the CDR3: TGCAGTGCTACACTAGCGGGAGGCAGCACCGGGGAGCTGTTTTTT. Encoded protein: CSATLAGGSTGELFF.

This clonotype was counted ten times or more. The chain is built from TRBV25-1 and TRBJ1-6; possibly TRBD1 for D (6 bases). The V and J ends lost 1 base and 10 bases respectively, with 17 bases between them. Germline loops: CDR1 MGHDK, CDR2 SYGVNS. The CDR3 is 16 residues long. In DNA form, the CDR3 reads TGTGCCAGCAGTGAATTTGGCGCAGGGGAAGAATCACCCCTCCACTTT. Its translation is CASSEFGAGEESPLHF.

This chain connects TRBV7-9 to TRBJ1-6; D gene uncertain. Germline-derived CDR1 and CDR2 are SEHNR and FQNEAQ (reference sequence). The V end lost 4 bases, the J end lost 7 bases, and 17 bases lay between the germline ends. There are 16 residues in the CDR3. In DNA form, the CDR3 reads TGTGCCAGCAGCTCCTATCTATCGGACGGGAATTCACCCCTCCACTTT. This encodes CASSSYLSDGNSPLHF.

This sequence joins TRBV5-1 and TRBJ1-2, with D possibly matching TRBD1 (5 bases). The ends were cut back, 0 bases at V and 4 bases at J, with 16 bases in the middle. CDR1 is SGHRS, CDR2 YFSETQ, per germline. The CDR3 runs 16 residues. The CDR3 protein is CASSLGDLGGSYGYTF. The CDR3, as DNA: TGCGCCAGCAGCTTGGGGGACCTTGGGGGGAGCTATGGCTACACCTTC.

The J gene is TRBJ1-4, the V gene TRBV15; D is unresolved. Germline CDR1 reads LNHNV; CDR2 reads YYDKDF (reference sequence). Trimming left V 1 base short and J 4 bases short, with 10 bases between. This CDR3 comprises 15 residues. CDR3 bases: TGTGCCACCAGCAGAGTCCCGGGCAGTAATGAAAAACTGTTTTTT. Protein: CATSRVPGSNEKLFF.

The genes are TRBV12-3 or TRBV12-4 and TRBJ2-5; D possibly uses TRBD1 or TRBD2 (5 bases each). Trimming took 8 bases from V and 2 from J, leaving 18 bases between them. This CDR3 is built from 15 residues. The CDR3 spells CASSKGGGSQETQYF. CDR3 sequence (DNA): TGTGCCAGCTCAAAAGGTGGGGGAAGTCAAGAGACCCAGTACTTC.

This clonotype has ten or more counts. J is TRBJ1-2 and V is TRBV20-1; D is uncertain. CDR3 length: 12 amino acids. The V end lost 5 bases, the J end lost 4 bases, and 11 bases lay between the germline ends. CDR1 and CDR2 (germline): DFQATT, SNEGSKA (reference sequence). CDR3 residues: CSAPRRAYGYTF. The CDR3 DNA sequence: TGCAGTGCTCCGCGGCGAGCCTATGGCTACACCTTC.

This clonotype was picked up many times. This chain links TRBV6-1 with TRBJ1-1; 8 positions agree with TRBD1. CDR1 and CDR2 from the germline V gene are MNHNS and SASEGT. The CDR3 totals 14 residues. Trimming removed 4 bases from V and 6 bases from J; junction bases left unmatched: 7. CDR3 nucleotides: TGTGCCAGCAGTGGAACAGGGGGTTCGTCTGAAGCTTTCTTT. It encodes CASSGTGGSSEAFF.

CDR3: CASNDPPGLVQETQYF. Here the CDR3 DNA reads TGTGCCAGCAATGACCCTCCAGGGCTGGTCCAAGAGACCCAGTACTTC. The genes are TRBV11-3 and TRBJ2-5; a weak D match, TRBD1 (5 bases). Germline V lookup: CDR1 SGHNT, CDR2 YENEEA. CDR3 size: 16 residues. V gave up 7 bases and J gave up 1 base, with 19 bases separating them. The variable domain in full, completed from reference TRBV11-3 and TRBJ2-5, reads EAGVVQSPRYKIIEKKQPVAFWCNPISGHNTLYWYLQNLGQGPELLIRYENEEAVDDSQLPKDRFSAERLKGVDSTLKIQPAELGDSAVYLCASNDPPGLVQETQYFGPGTRLLVL.

In its sample, this clonotype was seen a few times. The genes are TRBV7-2 and TRBJ1-2; D is uncertain. The V gene lost 5 bases and the J gene lost 8 bases, with 9 bases spanning the gap. CDR1 SGHTA and CDR2 FQGNSA come from the germline V gene. The CDR3 has 11 residues. This CDR3 reads CASSPGEGYTF. CDR3 nucleotide sequence: TGTGCCAGCAGCCCCGGGGAGGGCTACACCTTC.

The chain joins TRBV7-9 to TRBJ2-1; TRBD2 aligns across 7 bases. CDR1 is SEHNR and CDR2 is FQNEAQ in the germline V gene (reference sequence). Trimming cost V 10 bases and J 8 bases; bases outside gene matches: 23. The CDR3 loop spans 17 amino acids. The CDR3 bases are TGTGCCACCCCGGTGCTAGCGCTAGCGGACCCCTTTGATGAGCAGTTCTTC. It translates to CATPVLALADPFDEQFF. Full variable domain (remainder filled in from reference TRBV7-9 and TRBJ2-1): DTGVSQNPRHKITKRGQNVTFRCDPISEHNRLYWYRQTLGQGPEFLTYFQNEAQLEKSRLLSDRFSAERPKGSFSTLEIQRTEQGDSAMYLCATPVLALADPFDEQFFGPGTRLTVL.

This clonotype was observed at least ten times. The chain recombines TRBV30 with TRBJ2-1; TRBD2 matches 11 bases. V lost 3 bases to trimming and J lost 3 bases; unmatched junction nucleotides: 4. The V gene's germline CDR1 is GTSNPN and CDR2 SVGIG (reference sequence). This CDR3 is 15 amino acids long. The DNA of the CDR3 is TGTGCCTGGAGGCCGGGACTAGCGGACTACAATGAGCAGTTCTTC. Translating it yields CAWRPGLADYNEQFF.

This clonotype was found a few times. The J gene is TRBJ2-3, the V gene TRBV20-1; the match to TRBD2 covers 7 bases. The germline CDR1 and CDR2 sequences are DFQATT and SNEGSKA (reference sequence). Germline trimming cut 4 bases from V and 2 bases from J; bases unmatched to any gene: 3. The CDR3 covers 13 residues. CDR3 coding DNA: TGCAGTGCTAAGCGGGGTAACACAGATACGCAGTATTTT. Protein: CSAKRGNTDTQYF.

This clonotype occurred a few times. The chain carries TRBV30 and TRBJ1-1; D is undetermined. This CDR3 region has 11 residues. CDR1 and CDR2 (germline): GTSNPN, SVGIG (reference sequence). Trimming cost V 3 bases and J 12 bases, with 14 bases left between them. The CDR3 DNA reads as TGTGCCTGGAGCCACAGCGCCGGGACTTTCTTT. As protein: CAWSHSAGTFF.

This clonotype appeared many times. V and J are TRBV10-3 and TRBJ1-4; 7 nucleotides agree with TRBD1. Losses at the gene ends were 5 bases for V and 5 bases for J; bases not matched to a gene: 11. The germline V gene encodes CDR1 ENHRY and CDR2 SYGVKD. The CDR3 covers 16 residues. The CDR3: CAISPSTGTENEKLFF. CDR3 sequence (DNA): TGTGCCATCAGTCCGAGTACCGGGACAGAGAATGAAAAACTGTTTTTT.

This clonotype came up a few times. V gene TRBV29-1 combines with J gene TRBJ1-2; D gene uncertain. Germline CDR1 and CDR2: SQVTM and ANQGSEA. V lost 1 base and J lost 0, with 9 bases in between. This CDR3 contains 14 residues. This CDR3 reads CSVEGAATNYGYTF. In nucleotides, the CDR3 is TGCAGCGTTGAAGGGGCGGCGACTAACTATGGCTACACCTTC.

This clonotype was seen ten or more times. The gene calls are TRBV27 and TRBJ1-2; 8 nucleotides align to TRBD1. V was pared by 0 bases and J by 7 bases, with 4 bases of the junction left unmatched. This CDR3 has 14 amino acids. Looked up from germline, CDR1 is MNHEY and CDR2 is SMNVEV (reference sequence). CDR3 loop: CASSLSPGGSGYTF. CDR3 nucleotides: TGTGCCAGCAGTTTATCGCCAGGGGGCTCTGGCTACACCTTC.

Many counts were recorded for this clonotype. This chain links TRBV18 with TRBJ2-2; TRBD1 aligns across 7 bases. CDR1 KGHSH and CDR2 LQKENI come from the germline V gene. This CDR3 has 14 amino acids. V trimming: 4 bases; J trimming: 7 bases; junction bases outside the gene matches: 6. DNA for the CDR3: TGTGCCAGCTCACGGGACAGTCCGAACGGGGAGCTGTTTTTT. Encoded protein: CASSRDSPNGELFF.

This clonotype was observed a handful of times. V and J are TRBV20-1 and TRBJ2-2, with D perhaps TRBD1 or TRBD2 (5 bases each). The germline gives CDR1 DFQATT, CDR2 SNEGSKA (reference sequence). Trimming took 2 bases from V and 2 from J, leaving 18 bases between them. This CDR3 comprises 17 residues. CDR3 nucleotide sequence: TGCAGTGCTAGATACTCCCGGGACCTACCAAACACCGGGGAGCTGTTTTTT. Residues: CSARYSRDLPNTGELFF.

This clonotype has more than one count but fewer than ten. This chain connects TRBV6-1 to TRBJ1-5, with 10 bases identical to TRBD1. The CDR3 covers 16 residues. Germline CDR1 and CDR2: MNHNS and SASEGT. J was trimmed by 5 bases and V by 7 bases; bases with no gene match: 11. As DNA, the CDR3 is TGTGCCAGCAATTCCCGGGACAGGGGATTCTATCAGCCCCAGCATTTT. This sequence encodes CASNSRDRGFYQPQHF.

This clonotype was counted ten times or more. This chain links TRBV7-2 with TRBJ2-1; possibly TRBD1 for D (5 bases). Germline loops: CDR1 SGHTA, CDR2 FQGNSA. This CDR3 region has 15 residues. V dropped 4 bases and J dropped 2 bases, with 12 bases sitting between them. CDR3 coding DNA: TGTGCCAGCAGCTCACAGGTTACCCCCTACAATGAGCAGTTCTTC. Protein product: CASSSQVTPYNEQFF.

The chain joins TRBV12-3 or TRBV12-4 to TRBJ2-5; 7 bases are a match to TRBD2. The CDR3 extends over 14 amino acids. V lost 3 bases and J lost 6; bases outside the gene matches: 7. The CDR3 spells CASSFAGAGKTQYF. The CDR3 DNA sequence: TGTGCCAGCAGTTTTGCGGGAGCTGGGAAGACCCAGTACTTC.

This clonotype was observed a handful of times. The V and J genes are TRBV6-2 or TRBV6-3 and TRBJ2-6, with TRBD1 as a possible D gene (6 bases). The CDR3 length is 16 residues. The germline V gene has CDR1 MNHEY and CDR2 SVGEGT. V dropped 5 bases and J dropped 0 bases, with 11 bases sitting between them. The CDR3 DNA reads as TGTGCCAGCAGTAGGACAGTTTTCTCTGGGGCCAACGTCCTGACTTTC. Its protein product is CASSRTVFSGANVLTF.

The CDR3 DNA sequence: TGTGCCAGCAGCTCTGGACAGACTAATGAAAAACTGTTTTTT. This encodes CASSSGQTNEKLFF. The chain carries TRBV7-8 and TRBJ1-4, with a weak D call TRBD1 (6 bases). Trimming took off 4 bases at V and 2 bases at J, with 8 bases between the two ends. There are 14 residues in the CDR3. CDR1 SGHVS and CDR2 FQNEAQ come from the germline V gene.